Shown below are 7 T cell receptor beta chains from a single sample sequenced in a study of siplizumab effects on memory and regulatory T cells. Sequencing used immunoSEQ multiplex PCR; TCRdb keeps in-frame clones, though not all of them. The repertoire holds some 41,000 clones, roughly 90% seen once, with approximately 0.25% in the top ten. Material for sequencing was naive CD4+ T cells sorted from blood. All receptors come from a human donor in good health.

The gene calls are TRBV7-6 and TRBJ1-1, with 8 bases fitting TRBD1. The V gene end was trimmed by 5 bases and the J gene end by 6 bases; junction bases not matched to a gene: 2. Germline values: CDR1 SGHVS, CDR2 FNYEAQ. CDR3 size: 12 residues. This CDR3 is CASSLQGAEAFF. Here the CDR3 DNA reads TGTGCCAGCAGCCTACAGGGGGCTGAAGCTTTCTTT.

This clone has only one observation. The CDR3 DNA follows: TGTGCCAGCAGCTCTCAGTATACTGGGGCCAACGTCCTGACTTTC. Translating gives CASSSQYTGANVLTF. The chain employs TRBV6-6 and TRBJ2-6; no clear D gene. The CDR3 loop spans 15 amino acids. The germline V gene has CDR1 MNHNY and CDR2 SVGAGI (reference sequence). Deletions cut 6 bases from V and 2 bases from J, with 11 bases between.

The chain recombines TRBV5-1 with TRBJ2-7, with 9 bases lining up with TRBD1. CDR1 and CDR2 from the germline V gene are SGHRS and YFSETQ. Trimming took 4 bases from V and 1 from J; bases not matched to a gene: 6. The CDR3 runs to 15 residues. The CDR3 spells CASSPTGTGSYEQYF. CDR3 coding DNA: TGCGCCAGCAGCCCGACCGGGACAGGGTCCTACGAGCAGTACTTC.

This clone was seen once. CDR3 in DNA: TGTGCCAGCGGCCCTAGACGGCACCAAGAGACCCAGTACTTC. It yields the protein CASGPRRHQETQYF. V and J are TRBV7-9 and TRBJ2-5; D not resolved. Trimming stripped 8 bases from V and 0 bases from J, with 13 bases between. The CDR3 is 14 residues long. CDR1 is SEHNR and CDR2 is FQNEAQ in the germline V gene (reference sequence). The whole variable domain, filled in from reference TRBV7-9 and TRBJ2-5, reads DTGVSQNPRHKITKRGQNVTFRCDPISEHNRLYWYRQTLGQGPEFLTYFQNEAQLEKSRLLSDRFSAERPKGSFSTLEIQRTEQGDSAMYLCASGPRRHQETQYFGPGTRLLVL.

The chain has TRBV10-1 and TRBJ2-4; no definite D call. Germline CDR1 and CDR2: WNHNN and SYGVQD (reference sequence). Trimming stripped 6 bases from V and 9 bases from J, with 6 bases between. The CDR3 is made up of 10 amino acids. The CDR3 DNA reads TGCGCCAGCAGCCCTAGCATTCAGTACTTC. Its translation: CASSPSIQYF.

This chain joins TRBV5-1 and TRBJ2-7, with TRBD2 as a possible D gene (6 bases). The CDR3 extends over 13 amino acids. Trimming removed 9 bases from V and 0 bases from J, with 13 bases in between. Germline values: CDR1 SGHRS, CDR2 YFSETQ. In DNA, the CDR3 is TGCGCCACGAGCCAAGCGGGCTCCTACGAGCAGTACTTC. Residues: CATSQAGSYEQYF.

Comment on this clone: This same CDR3 is encoded by further DNA sequences in the sample. The chain combines TRBV5-1 with TRBJ1-5; the D is unclear. The CDR3 spans 14 residues. Looked up from germline, CDR1 is SGHRS and CDR2 is YFSETQ. The ends were cut back, 0 bases at V and 4 bases at J, with 8 bases in the middle. The DNA for the CDR3 is TGCGCCAGCAGCTTGGAGGGAGGGAATCAGCCCCAGCATTTT. This encodes CASSLEGGNQPQHF.